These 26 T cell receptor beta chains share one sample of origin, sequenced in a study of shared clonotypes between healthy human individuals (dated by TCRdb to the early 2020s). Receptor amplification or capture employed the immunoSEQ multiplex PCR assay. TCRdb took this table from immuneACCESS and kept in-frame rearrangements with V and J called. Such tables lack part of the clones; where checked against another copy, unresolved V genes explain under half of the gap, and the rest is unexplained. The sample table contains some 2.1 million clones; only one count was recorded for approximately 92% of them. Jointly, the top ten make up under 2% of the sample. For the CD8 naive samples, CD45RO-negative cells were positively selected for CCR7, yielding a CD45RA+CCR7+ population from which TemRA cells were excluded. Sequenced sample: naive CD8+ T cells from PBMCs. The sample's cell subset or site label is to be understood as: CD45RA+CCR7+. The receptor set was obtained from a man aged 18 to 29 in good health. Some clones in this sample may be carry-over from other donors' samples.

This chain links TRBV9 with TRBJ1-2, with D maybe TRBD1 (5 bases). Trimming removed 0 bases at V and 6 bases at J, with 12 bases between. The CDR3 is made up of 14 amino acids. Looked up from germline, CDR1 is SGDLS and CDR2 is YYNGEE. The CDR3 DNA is TGTGCCAGCAGCGTAGGTGTGGGGCCTGATGGCTACACCTTC. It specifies CASSVGVGPDGYTF.

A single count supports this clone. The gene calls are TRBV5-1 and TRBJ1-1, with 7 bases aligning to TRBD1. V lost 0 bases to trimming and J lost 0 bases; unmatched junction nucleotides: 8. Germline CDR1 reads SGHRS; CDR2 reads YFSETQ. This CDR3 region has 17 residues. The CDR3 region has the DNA TGCGCCAGCAGCTTGGGGCGACGGGACAGTATGAACACTGAAGCTTTCTTT. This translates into CASSLGRRDSMNTEAFF.

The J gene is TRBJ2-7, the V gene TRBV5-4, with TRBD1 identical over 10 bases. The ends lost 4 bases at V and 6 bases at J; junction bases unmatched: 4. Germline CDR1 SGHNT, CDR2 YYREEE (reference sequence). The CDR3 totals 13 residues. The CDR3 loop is CASSPRTGGEQYF. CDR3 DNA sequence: TGTGCCAGCAGCCCACGGACAGGGGGCGAGCAGTACTTC.

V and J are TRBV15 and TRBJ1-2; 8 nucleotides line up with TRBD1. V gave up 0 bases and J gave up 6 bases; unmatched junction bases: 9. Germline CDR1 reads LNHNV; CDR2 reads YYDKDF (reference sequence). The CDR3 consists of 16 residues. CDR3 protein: CATSREGRGRLNGYTF. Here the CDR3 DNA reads TGTGCCACCAGCAGAGAGGGCAGGGGGCGATTGAATGGCTACACCTTC.

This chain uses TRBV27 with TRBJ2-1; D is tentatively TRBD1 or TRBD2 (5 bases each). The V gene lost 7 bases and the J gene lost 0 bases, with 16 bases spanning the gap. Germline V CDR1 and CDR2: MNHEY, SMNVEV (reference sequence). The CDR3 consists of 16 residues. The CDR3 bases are TGTGCCAGCAAATGGGGATCGAGGGGCTCCTACAATGAGCAGTTCTTC. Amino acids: CASKWGSRGSYNEQFF.

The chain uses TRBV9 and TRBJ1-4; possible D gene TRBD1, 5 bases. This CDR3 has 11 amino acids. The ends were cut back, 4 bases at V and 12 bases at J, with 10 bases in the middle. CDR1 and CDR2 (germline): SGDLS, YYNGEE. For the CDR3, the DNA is TGTGCCAGCAGCTCCCCGGGGGAACTGTTTTTT. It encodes CASSSPGELFF.

Written as DNA, the CDR3 is TGTGCCAGCAGTTTGATAGCGGCCCCCCTCTACGAGCAGTACTTC. The encoded protein is CASSLIAAPLYEQYF. V gene TRBV28 combines with J gene TRBJ2-7; perhaps TRBD2 as D (6 bases). Trimming took off 3 bases at V and 3 bases at J, with 15 bases between the two ends. Germline V gene lookup returns CDR1 MDHEN and CDR2 SYDVKM. There are 15 residues in the CDR3.

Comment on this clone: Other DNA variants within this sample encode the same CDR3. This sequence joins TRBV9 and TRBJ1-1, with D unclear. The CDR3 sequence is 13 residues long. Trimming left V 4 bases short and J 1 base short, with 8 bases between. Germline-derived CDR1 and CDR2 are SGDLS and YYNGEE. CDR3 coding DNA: TGTGCCAGCAGCCCGTGGGGGAACACTGAAGCTTTCTTT. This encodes CASSPWGNTEAFF. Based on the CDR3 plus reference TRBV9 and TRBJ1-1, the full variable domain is DSGVTQTPKHLITATGQRVTLRCSPRSGDLSVYWYQQSLDQGLQFLIQYYNGEERAKGNILERFSAQQFPDLHSELNLSSLELGDSALYFCASSPWGNTEAFFGQGTRLTVV.

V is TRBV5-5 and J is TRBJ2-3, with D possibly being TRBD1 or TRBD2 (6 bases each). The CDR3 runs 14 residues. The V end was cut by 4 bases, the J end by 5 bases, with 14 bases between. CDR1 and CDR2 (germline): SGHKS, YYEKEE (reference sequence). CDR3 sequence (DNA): TGTGCCAGCAGCCATTGGGGGGCTGAAGATACGCAGTATTTT. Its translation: CASSHWGAEDTQYF.

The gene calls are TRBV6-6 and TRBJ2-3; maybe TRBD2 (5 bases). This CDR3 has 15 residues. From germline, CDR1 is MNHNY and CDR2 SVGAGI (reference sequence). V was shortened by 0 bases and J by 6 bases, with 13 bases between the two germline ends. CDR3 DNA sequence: TGTGCCAGCAGTTACTCGCGGACTGCCAGGGATACGCAGTATTTT. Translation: CASSYSRTARDTQYF.

The CDR3 DNA is TGTGCCTGGAGTACGACTGACAATCAGCCCCAGCATTTT. Protein sequence: CAWSTTDNQPQHF. The gene calls are TRBV30 and TRBJ1-5; D is undetermined. The CDR3 is made up of 13 amino acids. Deletions cut 2 bases from V and 3 bases from J, with 8 bases between. Germline CDR1 GTSNPN, CDR2 SVGIG (reference sequence).

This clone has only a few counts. Here the CDR3 DNA reads TGTGCCAGCAGTCCACAGCGGGAGCCCCAGCATTTT. Its protein product is CASSPQREPQHF. The chain has TRBV28 and TRBJ1-5; D not certain. Germline V gives CDR1 MDHEN, CDR2 SYDVKM. There are 12 residues in the CDR3. The V and J ends lost 5 bases and 8 bases respectively, with 10 bases between them.

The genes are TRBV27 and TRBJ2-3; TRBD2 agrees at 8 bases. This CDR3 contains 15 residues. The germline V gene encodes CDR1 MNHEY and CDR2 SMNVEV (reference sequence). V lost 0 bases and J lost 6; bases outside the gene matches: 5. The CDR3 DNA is TGTGCCAGCAGTTTATCGAACCCTAGCGGGGATACGCAGTATTTT. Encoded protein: CASSLSNPSGDTQYF.

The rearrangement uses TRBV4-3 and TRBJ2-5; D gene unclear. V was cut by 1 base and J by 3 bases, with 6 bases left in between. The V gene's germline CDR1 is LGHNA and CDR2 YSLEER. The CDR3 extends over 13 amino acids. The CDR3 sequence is CASSQGLKETQYF. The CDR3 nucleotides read TGCGCCAGCAGCCAAGGACTGAAAGAGACCCAGTACTTC.

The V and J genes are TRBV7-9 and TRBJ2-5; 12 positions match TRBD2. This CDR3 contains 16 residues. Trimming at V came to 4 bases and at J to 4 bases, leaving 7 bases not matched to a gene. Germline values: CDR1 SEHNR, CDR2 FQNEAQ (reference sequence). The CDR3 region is CASSSRTSGEGETQYF. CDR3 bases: TGTGCCAGCAGCTCTAGGACTAGCGGGGAGGGAGAGACCCAGTACTTC.

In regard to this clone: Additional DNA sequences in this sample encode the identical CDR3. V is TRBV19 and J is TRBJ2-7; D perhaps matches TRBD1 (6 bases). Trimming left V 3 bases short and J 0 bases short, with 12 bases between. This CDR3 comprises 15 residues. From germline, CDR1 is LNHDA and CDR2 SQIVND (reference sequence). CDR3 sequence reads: CASSIGTGFSYEQYF. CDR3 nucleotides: TGTGCCAGTAGTATCGGTACAGGGTTCTCCTACGAGCAGTACTTC. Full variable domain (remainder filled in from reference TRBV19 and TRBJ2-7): DGGITQSPKYLFRKEGQNVTLSCEQNLNHDAMYWYRQDPGQGLRLIYYSQIVNDFQKGDIAEGYSVSREKKESFPLTVTSAQKNPTAFYLCASSIGTGFSYEQYFGPGTRLTVT.

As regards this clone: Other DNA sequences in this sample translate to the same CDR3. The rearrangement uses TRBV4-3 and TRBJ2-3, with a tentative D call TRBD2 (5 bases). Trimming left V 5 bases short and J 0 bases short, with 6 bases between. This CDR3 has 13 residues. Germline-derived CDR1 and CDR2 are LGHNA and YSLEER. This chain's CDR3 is CASSRTSTDTQYF. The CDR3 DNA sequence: TGCGCCAGCAGCAGGACTAGCACAGATACGCAGTATTTT.

DNA of the CDR3: TGTGCCAGCAGCTTATCCATCGGAGGGAACTATGGCTACACCTTC. Residues: CASSLSIGGNYGYTF. This chain connects TRBV7-9 to TRBJ1-2; D gene ambiguous. V was pared by 2 bases and J by 2 bases, with 12 bases between. There are 15 residues in the CDR3. Germline V gene data show CDR1 as SEHNR and CDR2 as FQNEAQ (reference sequence).

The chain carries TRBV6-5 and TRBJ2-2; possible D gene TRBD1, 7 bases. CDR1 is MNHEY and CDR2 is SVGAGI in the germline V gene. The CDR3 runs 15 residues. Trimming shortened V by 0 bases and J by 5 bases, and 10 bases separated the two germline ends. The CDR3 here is CASSYSQGGTGELFF. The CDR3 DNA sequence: TGTGCCAGCAGTTACTCGCAGGGGGGAACCGGGGAGCTGTTTTTT.

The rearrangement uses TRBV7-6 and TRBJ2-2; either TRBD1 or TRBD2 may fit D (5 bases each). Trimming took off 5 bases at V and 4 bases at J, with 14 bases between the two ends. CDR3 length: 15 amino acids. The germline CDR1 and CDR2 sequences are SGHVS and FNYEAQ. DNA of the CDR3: TGTGCCAGCAGCCGGGACCCAGGTAGCACCGGGGAGCTGTTTTTT. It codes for CASSRDPGSTGELFF.

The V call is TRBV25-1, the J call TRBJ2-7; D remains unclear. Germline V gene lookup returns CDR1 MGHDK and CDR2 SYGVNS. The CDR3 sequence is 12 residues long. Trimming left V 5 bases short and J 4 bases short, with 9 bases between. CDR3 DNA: TGTGCCAGCAGTTCCGGCCGGTACGAGCAGTACTTC. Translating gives CASSSGRYEQYF.

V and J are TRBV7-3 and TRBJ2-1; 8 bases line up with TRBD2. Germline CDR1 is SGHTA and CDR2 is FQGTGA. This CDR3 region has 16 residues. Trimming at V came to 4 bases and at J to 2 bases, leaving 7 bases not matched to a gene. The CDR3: CASSSVSGTAYNEQFF. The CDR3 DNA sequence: TGTGCCAGCAGCTCCGTTAGCGGGACCGCCTACAATGAGCAGTTCTTC.

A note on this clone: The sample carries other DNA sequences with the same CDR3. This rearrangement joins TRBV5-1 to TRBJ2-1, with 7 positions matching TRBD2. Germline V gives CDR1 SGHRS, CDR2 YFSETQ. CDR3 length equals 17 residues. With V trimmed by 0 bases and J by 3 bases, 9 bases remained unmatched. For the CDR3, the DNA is TGCGCCAGCAGCTTGGTGCCTAGCGGACAACTCTACAATGAGCAGTTCTTC. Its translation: CASSLVPSGQLYNEQFF.

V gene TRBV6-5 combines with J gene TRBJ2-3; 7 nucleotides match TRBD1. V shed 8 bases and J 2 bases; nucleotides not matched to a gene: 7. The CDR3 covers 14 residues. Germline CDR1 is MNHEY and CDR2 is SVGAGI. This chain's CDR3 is CASAQDRFTDTQYF. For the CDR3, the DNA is TGTGCCAGCGCCCAGGACAGGTTCACAGATACGCAGTATTTT.

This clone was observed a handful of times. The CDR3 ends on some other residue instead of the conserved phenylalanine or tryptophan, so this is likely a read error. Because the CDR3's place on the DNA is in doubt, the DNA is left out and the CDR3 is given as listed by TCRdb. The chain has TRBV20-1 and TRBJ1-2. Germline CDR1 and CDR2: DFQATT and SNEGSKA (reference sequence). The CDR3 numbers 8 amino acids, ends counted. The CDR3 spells CSASHRAL.

The CDR3 DNA reads TGCGCCAGCAGCCACCCGATGGGTGGGAGGGACCTAGGGGATACGCAGTATTTT. Translation gives CASSHPMGGRDLGDTQYF. The J gene is TRBJ2-3, the V gene TRBV4-1; 7 nucleotides align to TRBD2. From germline, CDR1 is MGHRA and CDR2 YSYEKL. This CDR3 contains 18 residues. V was clipped by 3 bases and J by 6 bases; unmatched bases: 18.